These 18 T cell receptor beta chains were all obtained from the same sample, sequenced in a study of T cell repertoires in cytomegalovirus infection (dated by TCRdb to about 2019). The instrument was an Illumina HiSeq 1500. The public reads were reprocessed in TCRdb via fastp at Q25 and MiXCR, keeping in-frame beta chains. Rows with a matching CDR3 protein are joined into one entry that keeps the most common DNA and genes. The sample table contains some 590,000 distinct CDR3 sequences; only one count was recorded for just under 40% of them. The ten largest clones represent about 46% of the sample. Their antigens remain unidentified. Sample treatment or condition, as interpreted from the label and publication: in vitro stimulation with specific CMV peptide epitopes to enrich CMV-specific T cells. Sequences were derived from cultured PBMCs, sampled from culture after CMV antigen stimulation. All receptors come from a human donor in good health (CMV status not recorded). Some clones in this sample may be carry-over from other donors' samples.

This clonotype was picked up many times. The rearrangement joins TRBV7-2 to TRBJ1-2, with D perhaps matching TRBD1 (6 bases). This CDR3 comprises 14 residues. V was cut by 3 bases and J by 8 bases, with 16 bases left in between. From germline, CDR1 is SGHTA and CDR2 FQGNSA. The CDR3 DNA reads TGTGCCAGCAGCTTTGGGGGGGCCCTCGGGGGCTACACCTTC. As protein: CASSFGGALGGYTF.

This clonotype was observed a handful of times. V and J are TRBV7-2 and TRBJ2-5; 8 bases align to TRBD2. V gave up 4 bases and J gave up 4 bases; unmatched junction bases: 8. Germline V CDR1 and CDR2: SGHTA, FQGNSA. The CDR3 is 15 residues long. The CDR3 DNA reads as TGTGCCAGCAGCTACGGGGGGGGGGAGGGAGAGACCCAGTACTTC. Its protein is CASSYGGGEGETQYF.

The chain links TRBV7-6 to TRBJ1-6; D gene unclear. The CDR3 is 15 amino acids. V was cut by 1 base and J by 5 bases, with 9 bases left in between. Germline V lookup: CDR1 SGHVS, CDR2 FNYEAQ. CDR3 bases: TGTGCCAGCAGCTTAGTCCCGGGAAATAATTCACCCCTCCACTTT. Translated: CASSLVPGNNSPLHF.

The CDR3 region is CASSPPIAGGMYSAWHEQFF. In DNA form, the CDR3 reads TGTGCCAGCAGCCCCCCTATAGCGGGGGGAATGTACTCGGCCTGGCATGAGCAGTTCTTC. This rearrangement joins TRBV3-1 to TRBJ2-1, with 10 bases matching TRBD2. Looked up from germline, CDR1 is LGHDT and CDR2 is YNNKEL (reference sequence). There are 20 residues in the CDR3. Germline trimming cut 4 bases from V and 8 bases from J; bases unmatched to any gene: 23.

Worth noting for this clonotype: The junction departs from germline at one end; a sequencing error may be responsible. The CDR3 sequence is CASSPRTSGGHRF. In nucleotides, the CDR3 is TGTGCCAGCAGCCCTAGGACTAGCGGGGGCCACCGCTTC. The chain uses TRBV6-2 or TRBV6-3 and TRBJ2-1, with 13 nucleotides matching TRBD2. The CDR3 is made up of 13 amino acids. Per germline, CDR1 MNHEY and CDR2 SVGEGT.

This chain uses TRBV20-1 with TRBJ2-5, with 8 bases matching TRBD2. Germline CDR1 and CDR2: DFQATT and SNEGSKA (reference sequence). The junction had 2 bases not matched to a gene; V was cut back by 0 bases and J by 2 bases. The CDR3 loop spans 14 amino acids. DNA for the CDR3: TGCAGTGCTAGAGATCGGGGGGGGCAAGAGACCCAGTACTTC. This codes for CSARDRGGQETQYF.

This chain links TRBV7-8 with TRBJ2-5, with 7 bases that match TRBD1. The trim removed 5 bases at V and 7 bases at J, leaving 10 bases unmatched. There are 14 residues in the CDR3. Germline CDR1 and CDR2: SGHVS and FQNEAQ. The CDR3 sequence: CASSRTGVIGTQYF. The CDR3 DNA sequence: TGTGCCAGCAGCCGGACAGGAGTAATTGGGACCCAGTACTTC.

This clonotype was seen more than once but under ten times. The chain uses TRBV4-1 and TRBJ2-5; tentative D call: TRBD1 (5 bases). The CDR3 extends over 13 amino acids. V was pared by 1 base and J by 4 bases, with 7 bases between. Germline CDR1 and CDR2: MGHRA and YSYEKL. The CDR3 is CASSQGGAETQYF. CDR3 DNA: TGCGCCAGCAGCCAAGGGGGCGCAGAGACCCAGTACTTC.

This clonotype was seen a few times. The chain uses TRBV7-7 and TRBJ2-2; TRBD1 or TRBD2 may be the D gene (5 bases each). The CDR3 contains 15 residues. Per germline, CDR1 SSHAT and CDR2 FNYEAQ (reference sequence). Trimming left V 5 bases short and J 4 bases short, with 14 bases between. This CDR3 reads CASSTGTASTGELFF. In nucleotides, the CDR3 is TGTGCCAGCAGCACCGGGACGGCGAGCACCGGGGAGCTGTTTTTT.

The CDR3 sequence is CASSEPGAGGGGTTDTQYF. The DNA of the CDR3 is TGTGCCAGCAGTGAACCTGGGGCCGGAGGCGGGGGAACAACAGATACGCAGTATTTT. This chain uses TRBV2 with TRBJ2-3; 7 bases map to TRBD2. The ends lost 2 bases at V and 3 bases at J; junction bases unmatched: 17. CDR1 and CDR2 from the germline V gene are SNHLY and FYNNEI. This CDR3 has 19 residues.

The chain combines TRBV5-1 with TRBJ1-2, with no clear D. CDR1 is SGHRS and CDR2 is YFSETQ in the germline V gene. This CDR3 has 15 residues. Trimming removed 0 bases from V and 0 bases from J, with 9 bases in between. CDR3 nucleotide sequence: TGCGCCAGCAGCTTGGTGTCAGAAGCTAACTATGGCTACACCTTC. Amino acid sequence: CASSLVSEANYGYTF.

In its sample, this clonotype was seen a few times. The genes are TRBV6-1 and TRBJ2-7; D might be TRBD1 (6 bases). Deletions cut 5 bases from V and 0 bases from J, with 23 bases between. Per germline, CDR1 MNHNS and CDR2 SASEGT. The CDR3 covers 18 residues. Written as DNA, the CDR3 is TGTGCCAGCAGTTATCTTCTATCCGGGACACCTTTCTCCTACGAGCAGTACTTC. Its protein product is CASSYLLSGTPFSYEQYF.

This rearrangement joins TRBV11-3 to TRBJ2-2, with a tentative D call TRBD1 (10 bases). This CDR3 contains 18 residues. Germline CDR1 is SGHNT and CDR2 is YENEEA. V dropped 3 bases and J dropped 2 bases, with 19 bases sitting between them. The CDR3 region has the DNA TGTGCCAGCAGCTTGGGACAGGGGACTAGCCCCAACACCGGGGAGCTGTTTTTT. This codes for CASSLGQGTSPNTGELFF.

This clonotype was seen ten or more times. CDR3 region: CASSAGLNTEAFF. Here the CDR3 DNA reads TGTGCCAGTTCTGCTGGGCTGAACACTGAAGCTTTCTTT. This chain links TRBV7-9 with TRBJ1-1; no firm D call. This CDR3 comprises 13 residues. The germline V and J ends were trimmed by 9 bases and 0 bases, with 11 bases remaining between them. CDR1 and CDR2 (germline): SEHNR, FQNEAQ (reference sequence).

This clonotype was observed a few times. This rearrangement joins TRBV5-1 to TRBJ2-7; D assignment may be TRBD1 or TRBD2 (5 bases each). V lost 3 bases and J 5 bases, leaving 15 bases between the germline ends. The CDR3 has 14 amino acids. Germline CDR1 and CDR2: SGHRS and YFSETQ. This CDR3 is CASSSAMGVHEQYF. The DNA for the CDR3 is TGCGCCAGCAGCTCCGCAATGGGGGTCCACGAGCAGTACTTC. Complete variable domain (other parts from reference TRBV5-1 and TRBJ2-7): KAGVTQTPRYLIKTRGQQVTLSCSPISGHRSVSWYQQTPGQGLQFLFEYFSETQRNKGNFPGRFSGRQFSNSRSEMNVSTLELGDSALYLCASSSAMGVHEQYFGPGTRLTVT.

This clonotype occurred a few times. The rearrangement joins TRBV7-9 to TRBJ1-6; the match to TRBD1 covers 7 bases. The ends lost 5 bases at V and 6 bases at J; junction bases unmatched: 7. The germline gives CDR1 SEHNR, CDR2 FQNEAQ (reference sequence). This CDR3 is built from 15 residues. The CDR3 region has the DNA TGTGCCAGCAGCCAAGGGACAGATGGTAATTCACCCCTCCACTTT. Translating it yields CASSQGTDGNSPLHF.

V usage is TRBV20-1 and J usage is TRBJ2-1; TRBD2 matches 11 bases. Germline V gives CDR1 DFQATT, CDR2 SNEGSKA (reference sequence). This CDR3 spans 13 amino acids. Trimming cost V 3 bases and J 9 bases; bases outside gene matches: 4. CDR3 sequence (DNA): TGCAGTGCTAGGTCGCTAGCGGGAGGTGAGCAGTTCTTC. Translation gives CSARSLAGGEQFF.

The sample holds many counts of this clonotype. The chain combines TRBV7-6 with TRBJ2-1, with TRBD2 matching over 9 bases. V shed 4 bases, J shed 3 bases, and the junction held 4 bases outside the gene matches. The germline V gene encodes CDR1 SGHVS and CDR2 FNYEAQ. This CDR3 is 15 amino acids long. CDR3 DNA: TGTGCCAGCAGCTCAGAGACTAGCGGCTACAATGAGCAGTTCTTC. This sequence encodes CASSSETSGYNEQFF. The complete variable domain, with remaining parts taken from reference TRBV7-6 and TRBJ2-1, reads GAGVSQSPRYKVTKRGQDVALRCDPISGHVSLYWYRQALGQGPEFLTYFNYEAQQDKSGLPNDRFSAERPEGSISTLTIQRTEQRDSAMYRCASSSETSGYNEQFFGPGTRLTVL.